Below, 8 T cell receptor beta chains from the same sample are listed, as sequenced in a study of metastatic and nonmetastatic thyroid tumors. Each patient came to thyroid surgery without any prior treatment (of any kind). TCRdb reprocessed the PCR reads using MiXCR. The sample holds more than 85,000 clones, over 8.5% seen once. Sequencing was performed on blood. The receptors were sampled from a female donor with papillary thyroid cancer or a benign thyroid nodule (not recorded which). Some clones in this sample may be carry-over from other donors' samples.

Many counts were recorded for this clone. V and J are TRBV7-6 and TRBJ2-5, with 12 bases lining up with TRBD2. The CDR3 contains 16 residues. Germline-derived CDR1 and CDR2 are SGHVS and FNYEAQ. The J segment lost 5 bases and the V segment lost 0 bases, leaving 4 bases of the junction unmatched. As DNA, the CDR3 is TGTGCCAGCAGCTTAGCACTAGCGGGGGGCGGGGAGACCCAGTACTTC. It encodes CASSLALAGGGETQYF.

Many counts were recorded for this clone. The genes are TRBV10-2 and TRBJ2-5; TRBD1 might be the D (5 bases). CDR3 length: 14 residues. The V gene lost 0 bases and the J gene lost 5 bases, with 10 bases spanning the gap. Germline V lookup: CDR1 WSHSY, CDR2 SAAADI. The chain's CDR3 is CASSESGRWETQYF. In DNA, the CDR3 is TGCGCCAGCAGTGAGTCGGGGCGGTGGGAGACCCAGTACTTC.

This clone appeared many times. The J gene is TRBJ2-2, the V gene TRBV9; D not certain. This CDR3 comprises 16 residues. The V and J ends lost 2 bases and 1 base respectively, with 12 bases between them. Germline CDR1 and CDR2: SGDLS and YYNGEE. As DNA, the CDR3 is TGTGCCAGCAGCGTCTCAGGACGAAAGAACACCGGGGAGCTGTTTTTT. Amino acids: CASSVSGRKNTGELFF.

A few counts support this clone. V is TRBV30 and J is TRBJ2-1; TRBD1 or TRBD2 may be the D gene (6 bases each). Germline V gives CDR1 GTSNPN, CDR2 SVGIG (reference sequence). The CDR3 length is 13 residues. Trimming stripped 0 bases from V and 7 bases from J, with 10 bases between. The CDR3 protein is CAWSVKGGNEQFF. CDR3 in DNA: TGTGCCTGGAGTGTAAAAGGGGGGAATGAGCAGTTCTTC.

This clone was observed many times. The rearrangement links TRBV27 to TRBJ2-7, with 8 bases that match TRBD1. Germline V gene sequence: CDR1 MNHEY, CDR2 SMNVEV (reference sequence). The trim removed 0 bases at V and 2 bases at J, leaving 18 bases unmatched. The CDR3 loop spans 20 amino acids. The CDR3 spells CASSLSMGQDMRGVPYEQYF. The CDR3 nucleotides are TGTGCCAGCAGTTTATCGATGGGACAGGATATGAGAGGGGTGCCCTACGAGCAGTACTTC.

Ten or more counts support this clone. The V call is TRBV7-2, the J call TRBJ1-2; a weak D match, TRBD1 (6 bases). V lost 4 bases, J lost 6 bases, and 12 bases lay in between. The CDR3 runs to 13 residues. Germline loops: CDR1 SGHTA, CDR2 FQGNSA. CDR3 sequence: CASSYLQGNGYTF. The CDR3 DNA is TGTGCCAGCAGCTACTTACAGGGAAATGGCTACACCTTC.

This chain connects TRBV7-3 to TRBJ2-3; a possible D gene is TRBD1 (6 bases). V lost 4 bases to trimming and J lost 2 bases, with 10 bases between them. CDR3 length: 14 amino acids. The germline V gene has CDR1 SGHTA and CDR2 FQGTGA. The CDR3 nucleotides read TGTGCCAGCAGCTATGGACAGATCACAGATACGCAGTATTTT. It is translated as CASSYGQITDTQYF.

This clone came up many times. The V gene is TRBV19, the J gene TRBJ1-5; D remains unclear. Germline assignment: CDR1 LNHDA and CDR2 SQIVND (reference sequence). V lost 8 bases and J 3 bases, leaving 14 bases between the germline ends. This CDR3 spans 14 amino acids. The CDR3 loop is CASGGHRPNQPQHF. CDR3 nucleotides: TGTGCCAGTGGAGGGCACCGACCCAATCAGCCCCAGCATTTT.